This TCR beta chain was recorded in a study of response to subunit inactivated influenza vaccine. This clonotype was found a few times. As yet, its antigen is unknown. Findings of the study overall: Authors suggested that a seasonal influenza vaccination recruits few new T cells each time.

TCRdb processed the RT-PCR reads anew with MiXCR; each CDR3 protein has one entry. The profile covers about 520,000 distinct CDR3 sequences, with over 9.5% appearing a single time and around 12% taken by the ten largest. The TCR was taken from a man over 45 who received an inactivated influenza vaccine. Sequences were derived from PBMCs from blood, sampled 40 to 50 days after vaccination.

The CDR3 sequence: CASSNYSRGETQYF. The DNA of the CDR3 is TGTGCCAGCAGCAATTATTCTAGGGGAGAGACCCAGTACTTC. This chain uses TRBV7-6 with TRBJ2-5; tentatively, D is TRBD1 (5 bases). Trimming cost V 5 bases and J 4 bases, with 14 bases left between them. Germline loops: CDR1 SGHVS, CDR2 FNYEAQ. This CDR3 spans 14 amino acids.